The 12 T cell receptor beta chains presented below share a single source sample, sequenced in a study of CD8 T cells in Susac syndrome. Random-hexamer reverse transcription was applied to roughly 0.5 to 1 ug RNA. TCRdb analysed the immunoSEQ multiplex PCR reads with MiXCR anew, one entry per CDR3 protein. Among about 180,000 distinct CDR3 sequences listed, approximately 96% were seen once. Sample: CD4+ T cells from PBMCs. All receptors come from a human donor with multiple sclerosis.

The chain is built from TRBV7-8 and TRBJ1-2, with D maybe TRBD1 (5 bases). V was clipped by 1 base and J by 1 base, with 7 bases between them. CDR1 is SGHVS and CDR2 is FQNEAQ in the germline V gene. This CDR3 contains 14 residues. This CDR3 is CASSLDRLNYGYTF. CDR3 in DNA: TGTGCCAGCAGCTTAGACAGGCTTAACTATGGCTACACCTTC.

Only a few counts were recorded for this clonotype. The chain uses TRBV28 and TRBJ1-2; D is ambiguous. This CDR3 contains 13 residues. Germline V gene lookup returns CDR1 MDHEN and CDR2 SYDVKM. V shed 1 base and J shed 2 bases, with 5 bases lying between them. The CDR3 coding sequence is TGTGCCAGCAGTTTATTAGGGAACTATGGCTACACCTTC. Translated, it gives CASSLLGNYGYTF.

The chain links TRBV2 to TRBJ1-2, with 8 bases lining up with TRBD1. Trimming at V came to 9 bases and at J to 8 bases, leaving 14 bases not matched to a gene. The length of the CDR3 is 14 residues. The germline V gene encodes CDR1 SNHLY and CDR2 FYNNEI. In nucleotides, the CDR3 is TGTGCCAGTCGACAGGGGTCTGGTCGGGACGGCTACACCTTC. Amino acids: CASRQGSGRDGYTF.

V is TRBV3-1 and J is TRBJ2-5, with 8 nucleotides matching TRBD2. V shed 3 bases, J shed 2 bases, and the junction held 5 bases outside the gene matches. CDR3 length equals 15 residues. Germline V gene lookup returns CDR1 LGHDT and CDR2 YNNKEL (reference sequence). Written as DNA, the CDR3 is TGTGCCAGCAGCCAGATGGCTAGCGGGCAAGAGACCCAGTACTTC. Translated, it gives CASSQMASGQETQYF.

The rearrangement joins TRBV20-1 to TRBJ2-3; TRBD1 or TRBD2 may be the D gene (6 bases each). V lost 3 bases and J lost 3, with 16 bases in between. The germline gives CDR1 DFQATT, CDR2 SNEGSKA (reference sequence). There are 15 residues in the CDR3. CDR3 nucleotides: TGCAGTGCTAGTGAAGGTTTAGGGGGGACAGATACGCAGTATTTT. Protein product: CSASEGLGGTDTQYF.

The V call is TRBV11-1, the J call TRBJ2-6; tentative D call: TRBD1 (5 bases). Trimming stripped 10 bases from V and 1 base from J, with 29 bases between. The CDR3 contains 20 residues. Germline values: CDR1 SGHAT, CDR2 FQDESV (reference sequence). As DNA, the CDR3 is TGTGCCACCCAGGGATTCAGTCACACCTTGCCGTCTTCTGGGGCCAACGTCCTGACTTTC. This codes for CATQGFSHTLPSSGANVLTF.

CDR3 sequence: CSVRTGDGQPQHF. In DNA form, the CDR3 reads TGCAGCGTTAGGACAGGGGACGGTCAGCCCCAGCATTTT. The chain links TRBV29-1 to TRBJ1-5; 9 bases line up with TRBD1. The CDR3 covers 13 residues. The V gene's germline CDR1 is SQVTM and CDR2 ANQGSEA. Trimming removed 5 bases from V and 6 bases from J; junction bases left unmatched: 5.

This chain links TRBV2 with TRBJ2-7, with a weak D call TRBD2 (5 bases). This CDR3 spans 14 amino acids. The V gene's germline CDR1 is SNHLY and CDR2 FYNNEI. Trimming removed 0 bases at V and 7 bases at J, with 13 bases between. In DNA, the CDR3 is TGTGCCAGCAGTGAAGCCCTTCGTACGGGGGAGCAGTACTTC. Its protein product is CASSEALRTGEQYF.

V gene TRBV5-1 combines with J gene TRBJ1-4, with D maybe TRBD1 (5 bases). Trimming stripped 4 bases from V and 5 bases from J, with 9 bases between. The CDR3 totals 13 residues. CDR1 and CDR2 (germline): SGHRS, YFSETQ. This CDR3 reads CASSVRGNEKLFF. The CDR3 region has the DNA TGCGCCAGCAGCGTGCGGGGGAATGAAAAACTGTTTTTT.

The rearrangement uses TRBV19 and TRBJ1-1; D is unresolved. Trimming took off 7 bases at V and 4 bases at J, with 13 bases between the two ends. The length of the CDR3 is 13 residues. The V gene's germline CDR1 is LNHDA and CDR2 SQIVND (reference sequence). The CDR3: CASINQPFTEAFF. The CDR3 region has the DNA TGTGCCAGTATTAATCAGCCGTTCACTGAAGCTTTCTTT.

This chain connects TRBV7-8 to TRBJ2-7; D gene unclear. The CDR3 sequence is 13 residues long. CDR1 is SGHVS and CDR2 is FQNEAQ in the germline V gene. The germline V and J ends were trimmed by 1 base and 0 bases, with 4 bases remaining between them. The CDR3 here is CASSLVDSYEQYF. CDR3 bases: TGTGCCAGCAGCTTAGTGGACTCCTACGAGCAGTACTTC.

This clonotype has only one observation. The rearrangement uses TRBV3-1 and TRBJ2-1; 9 bases are a match to TRBD2. The CDR3 has 17 amino acids. J gave up 5 bases and V 0 bases, and 8 bases lay outside the gene matches. The germline CDR1 and CDR2 sequences are LGHDT and YNNKEL (reference sequence). For the CDR3, the DNA is TGTGCCAGCAGCCAAGATTGGGGGACTAGCAGAAACAATGAGCAGTTCTTC. Translating gives CASSQDWGTSRNNEQFF.